This section outlines one TCR beta chain sequence together with its context. The assay was immunoSEQ multiplex PCR, and TCRdb's table has in-frame clones only and misses some. This sample has about 310,000 clones; around nine tenths occur once, and the top ten carry just under 9.5%. The sample originates from a study of blood T cell repertoires in COVID-19. Study overall: Researchers got acute and convalescent COVID-19 samples from the United States, Italy and Spain.

Per the germline V gene, CDR1 is DFQATT and CDR2 is SNEGSKA (reference sequence). V dropped 6 bases and J dropped 8 bases, with 10 bases sitting between them. CDR3 length equals 11 residues. This TCR was sampled from a woman between 25 and 40 years old who had recovered from COVID-19. The sequencing sample was made of PBMCs or T cells enriched from blood (not recorded which). This rearrangement joins TRBV20-1 to TRBJ1-4; no clear D. For the CDR3, the DNA is TGCAGTGCAAACGTGGGCGAAAAACTGTTTTTT. Translated, it gives CSANVGEKLFF.